These T cell receptor beta chains were read from a single sample in a study of CD8 T cells in ankylosing spondylitis. MiXCR, run by TCRdb on the 5' RACE reads, gives a single entry per CDR3 protein. The sample contains tens of thousands of distinct CDR3 sequences, roughly 6.1% of which appear only once. The sequenced sample was synovial fluid, either unsorted or a sorted T cell fraction (not recorded which). Receptors were obtained from a male donor with ankylosing spondylitis. Both conserved end residues are part of each CDR3. The order of the fields is clone size, V gene, J gene, D gene, CDR3 DNA, CDR3 protein. D genes are given only for firm matches. The listing skips clone size in some rows; elsewhere it reads once, few, many or a size class.

clone size: .; V gene: TRBV5-1; J gene: TRBJ1-1; D gene: .; CDR3 DNA: TGCGCCAGCAGCGACGGCCCGAACACTGAAGCTTTCTTT; CDR3 protein: CASSDGPNTEAFF
clone size: few; V gene: TRBV7-8; J gene: TRBJ2-1; D gene: TRBD2; CDR3 DNA: TGTGCCAGCAGCCTGACTAGCGGAACCTACAATGAGCAGTTCTTC; CDR3 protein: CASSLTSGTYNEQFF
clone size: many; V gene: TRBV10-3; J gene: TRBJ1-3; D gene: .; CDR3 DNA: TGTGCCATCAGTGACCAAGAGGGACGGATCTCTGGAAACACCATATATTTT; CDR3 protein: CAISDQEGRISGNTIYF
clone size: many; V gene: TRBV2; J gene: TRBJ2-7; D gene: .; CDR3 DNA: TGTGCCAGCAGTGAAAGCTGGAGGGCCTACGAGCAGTACTTC; CDR3 protein: CASSESWRAYEQYF
clone size: .; V gene: TRBV7-2; J gene: TRBJ2-1; D gene: .; CDR3 DNA: TGTGCCAGCAGCTTACGTGGGGGAACATCCTACAATGAGCAGTTCTTC; CDR3 protein: CASSLRGGTSYNEQFF
clone size: many; V gene: TRBV5-1; J gene: TRBJ2-7; D gene: .; CDR3 DNA: TGCGCCAGCAGCACCGGGACGGCAACCTACGAGCAGTACTTC; CDR3 protein: CASSTGTATYEQYF
clone size: .; V gene: TRBV6-4; J gene: TRBJ2-1; D gene: .; CDR3 DNA: TGTACCAGCAGAGAGACAGGCTCCTACAATGAGCAGTTCTTC; CDR3 protein: CTSRETGSYNEQFF
clone size: many; V gene: TRBV7-2; J gene: TRBJ1-4; D gene: TRBD1; CDR3 DNA: TGTGCCAGCAGCTTAGAGCGGGGGACAGGGTGGAGTGAAAAACTGTTTTTT; CDR3 protein: CASSLERGTGWSEKLFF
clone size: many; V gene: TRBV12-3/TRBV12-4; J gene: TRBJ2-1; D gene: TRBD2; CDR3 DNA: TGTGCCAGCACGGGACTAGCGGGGGGGAGCTCCTACAATGAGCAGTTCTTC; CDR3 protein: CASTGLAGGSSYNEQFF
clone size: .; V gene: TRBV25-1; J gene: TRBJ2-2; D gene: TRBD2; CDR3 DNA: TGTGCCAGCGGCTTCGGGGCTCCACCGGGACTAGCGTTTCGGGGGGACACCGGGGAGCTGTTTTTT; CDR3 protein: CASGFGAPPGLAFRGDTGELFF
clone size: .; V gene: TRBV5-4; J gene: TRBJ2-3; D gene: .; CDR3 DNA: TGTGCCAGCAGCTTGGAGGTCCGGCGCACAGATACGCAGTATTTT; CDR3 protein: CASSLEVRRTDTQYF
clone size: many; V gene: TRBV7-9; J gene: TRBJ2-2; D gene: TRBD1; CDR3 DNA: TGTGCCAGCAGCTTGATACAGGGGGCAGGGACCGGGGAGCTGTTTTTT; CDR3 protein: CASSLIQGAGTGELFF
clone size: few; V gene: TRBV27; J gene: TRBJ2-5; D gene: .; CDR3 DNA: TGTGCCAGCAGTTTACTCTCTGGTTCAGAGACCCAGTACTTC; CDR3 protein: CASSLLSGSETQYF
clone size: medium-sized; V gene: TRBV20-1; J gene: TRBJ2-1; D gene: TRBD2; CDR3 DNA: TGCAGTGCTAGGGGGGGACTAGCGGGAGACAATGAGCAGTTCTTC; CDR3 protein: CSARGGLAGDNEQFF
clone size: few; V gene: TRBV7-3; J gene: TRBJ2-4; D gene: .; CDR3 DNA: TGTGCCAGCAGCTTATCAGGGGGGGAGGGGAACATTCAGTACTTC; CDR3 protein: CASSLSGGEGNIQYF
clone size: many; V gene: TRBV20-1; J gene: TRBJ1-6; D gene: .; CDR3 DNA: TGCAGTGCTAGGCGCCCAGGGGCAGATAATTCACCCCTCCACTTT; CDR3 protein: CSARRPGADNSPLHF
clone size: .; V gene: TRBV15; J gene: TRBJ1-2; D gene: TRBD1; CDR3 DNA: TGTGCCACCAGCACTGAGGGACAGGGAGGGGTCGGCTACACCTTC; CDR3 protein: CATSTEGQGGVGYTF
clone size: .; V gene: TRBV20-1; J gene: TRBJ2-2; D gene: TRBD1; CDR3 DNA: TGCAGTGCTAGAGAAACTTCTGACAGGGCGTCCGGGGAGCTGTTTTTT; CDR3 protein: CSARETSDRASGELFF
clone size: .; V gene: TRBV28; J gene: TRBJ1-2; D gene: .; CDR3 DNA: TGTGCCAGCAGACAAGACAGACCCGGCGATGGCTACACCTTC; CDR3 protein: CASRQDRPGDGYTF
clone size: many; V gene: TRBV29-1; J gene: TRBJ2-3; D gene: TRBD2; CDR3 DNA: TGCAGCGTTGGTAAACTAGCGGGAGGAGATACGCAGTATTTT; CDR3 protein: CSVGKLAGGDTQYF
clone size: few; V gene: TRBV7-9; J gene: TRBJ2-7; D gene: TRBD1; CDR3 DNA: TGTGCCAGCAGCTTAAGCCAGGGGGCATTCTACGAGCAGTACTTC; CDR3 protein: CASSLSQGAFYEQYF
clone size: many; V gene: TRBV28; J gene: TRBJ1-5; D gene: TRBD1; CDR3 DNA: TGTGCCAGCAGTCAAAGCCCCGACAGGGGGCCTGATCAGCCCCAGCATTTT; CDR3 protein: CASSQSPDRGPDQPQHF
clone size: .; V gene: TRBV9; J gene: TRBJ2-2; D gene: TRBD2; CDR3 DNA: TGTGCCAGCAGCGTAGTCCCTCATCGGAAGGGGCTACGGGGGGCCGGGGAGCTGTTTTTT; CDR3 protein: CASSVVPHRKGLRGAGELFF
clone size: many; V gene: TRBV6-4; J gene: TRBJ2-5; D gene: .; CDR3 DNA: TGTGCCAGCAGTGTCCAGGACGGAGAGACCCAGTACTTC; CDR3 protein: CASSVQDGETQYF
clone size: few; V gene: TRBV28; J gene: TRBJ1-5; D gene: TRBD1; CDR3 DNA: TGTGCCACCGAAAAGTGGGGGACAGACAATCAGCCCCAGCATTTT; CDR3 protein: CATEKWGTDNQPQHF
clone size: many; V gene: TRBV25-1; J gene: TRBJ1-1; D gene: .; CDR3 DNA: TGTGCCAGCAGTGCCCGTGGTCGCACTGAAGCTTTCTTT; CDR3 protein: CASSARGRTEAFF
clone size: few; V gene: TRBV28; J gene: TRBJ1-1; D gene: .; CDR3 DNA: TGTGCCAGCACCACAGGGCTCGGTGAAGCTTTCTTT; CDR3 protein: CASTTGLGEAFF
clone size: few; V gene: TRBV5-6; J gene: TRBJ2-4; D gene: .; CDR3 DNA: TGTGCCAGCAGCTTTACCGGGCTTCAAAACATTCAGTACTTC; CDR3 protein: CASSFTGLQNIQYF
clone size: few; V gene: TRBV6-4; J gene: TRBJ2-1; D gene: TRBD1; CDR3 DNA: TGTGCCAGCAGTCCCGGACAGGGGGCGAACTTATACGAGCAGTTCTTC; CDR3 protein: CASSPGQGANLYEQFF
clone size: many; V gene: TRBV7-6; J gene: TRBJ2-6; D gene: .; CDR3 DNA: TGTGCCAGTTCCCTTGCGGGGTCTGGGGCCAACGTCCTGACTTTC; CDR3 protein: CASSLAGSGANVLTF
clone size: many; V gene: TRBV27; J gene: TRBJ1-2; D gene: TRBD1; CDR3 DNA: TGTGCCAGCAGTTCGGGACAGGGGGTAAATGGCTACACCTTC; CDR3 protein: CASSSGQGVNGYTF
clone size: .; V gene: TRBV5-6; J gene: TRBJ2-3; D gene: .; CDR3 DNA: TGTGCCATCAGCCCCGGACTCGCTCGTGATACGCAGTATTTT; CDR3 protein: CAISPGLARDTQYF
clone size: .; V gene: TRBV5-5; J gene: TRBJ2-1; D gene: TRBD2; CDR3 DNA: TGTGCCAGCAGCCTGGGACTAGCGCTATACAATGAGCAGTTCTTC; CDR3 protein: CASSLGLALYNEQFF
clone size: many; V gene: TRBV3-1; J gene: TRBJ2-3; D gene: .; CDR3 DNA: TGTGCCAGCAGCCAAACTCTCACAGATACGCAGTATTTT; CDR3 protein: CASSQTLTDTQYF
clone size: few; V gene: TRBV7-2; J gene: TRBJ2-5; D gene: .; CDR3 DNA: TGTGCCAGCAGCTCCACCGGGACGCTAAGGAGAGAGACCCAGTACTTC; CDR3 protein: CASSSTGTLRRETQYF
clone size: .; V gene: TRBV2; J gene: TRBJ2-2; D gene: TRBD2; CDR3 DNA: TGTGCCAGCAGTGCAAGCGGGAGGAACACCGGGGAGCTGTTTTTT; CDR3 protein: CASSASGRNTGELFF
clone size: .; V gene: TRBV3-1; J gene: TRBJ2-5; D gene: .; CDR3 DNA: TGTGCCAGCAGCCAGAGGGCTTGGCAAGAGACCCAGTACTTC; CDR3 protein: CASSQRAWQETQYF
clone size: few; V gene: TRBV28; J gene: TRBJ2-7; D gene: .; CDR3 DNA: TGTGCCAGCAGGGCAGGCGAATACGAGCAGTACTTC; CDR3 protein: CASRAGEYEQYF
clone size: many; V gene: TRBV3-1; J gene: TRBJ1-5; D gene: .; CDR3 DNA: TGTGCCAGCAGCCCCAGGGGCAATCAGCCCCAGCATTTT; CDR3 protein: CASSPRGNQPQHF
clone size: few; V gene: TRBV19; J gene: TRBJ2-5; D gene: .; CDR3 DNA: TGTGCCAGTAGTGACGGACAGGAGGGGACCCAGTACTTC; CDR3 protein: CASSDGQEGTQYF